One and the same sample provided the 12 T cell receptor beta chains below, sequenced in a study of blood T cell repertoires in COVID-19. Libraries were prepared by immunoSEQ multiplex PCR; TCRdb keeps only in-frame clonotypes and omits some of them. Of approximately 130,000 clones listed, around 83% are singletons. The sequenced sample was PBMCs or T cells enriched from blood (not recorded which). These receptors were obtained from a man aged 25 to 40 who had recovered from COVID-19.

The chain employs TRBV12-5 and TRBJ2-6, with 9 positions matching TRBD2. Trimming cost V 6 bases and J 0 bases; bases outside gene matches: 3. The germline V gene has CDR1 LGHNT and CDR2 FRNRAP. The CDR3 is 16 residues long. This CDR3 is CASGTSGSSGANVLTF. The CDR3 DNA reads as TGTGCTAGTGGGACTAGCGGAAGCTCTGGGGCCAACGTCCTGACTTTC.

This rearrangement joins TRBV6-5 to TRBJ1-4; D gene uncertain. The CDR3 runs 15 residues. The germline V gene encodes CDR1 MNHEY and CDR2 SVGAGI. V was shortened by 0 bases and J by 8 bases, with 13 bases between the two germline ends. The CDR3 is CASSYSAGTGEKLFF. The CDR3 DNA is TGTGCCAGCAGTTACTCAGCGGGCACGGGGGAAAAACTGTTTTTT.

The chain combines TRBV21-1 with TRBJ2-3; the DNA was not compared with TRBD2, the D call given in the table. TRBV21-1 is annotated as a pseudogene. The CDR3 runs 19 residues. The CDR3 sequence is CASSNELAGGPGSTDTQYF. The DNA of the CDR3 is TGTGCCAGCAGCAATGAACTAGCGGGAGGGCCTGGCAGCACAGATACGCAGTATTTT.

The chain is built from TRBV18 and TRBJ1-6; TRBD1 might be the D (6 bases). Trimming cost V 5 bases and J 6 bases, with 8 bases left between them. Germline V gives CDR1 KGHSH, CDR2 LQKENI. The length of the CDR3 is 13 residues. CDR3 nucleotide sequence: TGTGCCAGCTCATTGGACAGTAATTCACCCCTCCACTTT. It encodes CASSLDSNSPLHF. Complete variable domain (other parts from reference TRBV18 and TRBJ1-6): NAGVMQNPRHLVRRRGQEARLRCSPMKGHSHVYWYRQLPEEGLKFMVYLQKENIIDESGMPKERFSAEFPKEGPSILRIQQVVRGDSAAYFCASSLDSNSPLHFGNGTRLTVT.

The V and J genes are TRBV18 and TRBJ1-2, with 7 bases fitting TRBD1. Germline lookup yields CDR1 KGHSH and CDR2 LQKENI. This CDR3 comprises 16 residues. The V and J ends lost 2 bases and 3 bases, in that order; junction bases with no gene match: 9. CDR3 sequence reads: CASSPYRQGEDYGYTF. The CDR3 nucleotides are TGTGCCAGCTCACCATACAGGCAGGGGGAGGACTATGGCTACACCTTC.

The count of this clone is one. V usage is TRBV3-1 (or the pseudogene TRBV3-2) and J usage is TRBJ1-5; D is undetermined. V was trimmed by 1 base and J by 7 bases, leaving 8 bases between them. CDR1 is LGHDT and CDR2 is YNNKEL in the germline V gene (reference sequence). The CDR3 has 13 amino acids. The CDR3 spells CASSQGAVQPQHF. CDR3 nucleotides: TGTGCCAGCAGCCAAGGAGCTGTGCAGCCCCAGCATTTT.

CDR3 DNA sequence: TGTGCCAGCAGAAGGGACACCATGAACACTGAAGCTTTCTTT. Encoded protein: CASRRDTMNTEAFF. The rearrangement joins TRBV27 to TRBJ1-1; D is perhaps TRBD1 (6 bases). The germline V gene encodes CDR1 MNHEY and CDR2 SMNVEV (reference sequence). The CDR3 is made up of 14 amino acids. Trimming pared 6 bases from V and 0 bases from J, leaving 11 bases between.

V usage is TRBV21-1 and J usage is TRBJ2-1; the D call TRBD2 from the table was never checked on the DNA. TRBV21-1 is termed a pseudogene. The CDR3 runs 16 residues. DNA of the CDR3: TGTGCCAGCAGCCCGGGACTAGCGGGAGAAGGGTATGAGCAGTTCTTC. Translated: CASSPGLAGEGYEQFF.

This chain joins TRBV13 and TRBJ2-7, with 11 bases lining up with TRBD2. Germline lookup yields CDR1 PRHDT and CDR2 FYEKMQ (reference sequence). Trimming cost V 6 bases and J 7 bases; bases outside gene matches: 8. The CDR3 totals 14 residues. The CDR3 is CASSVGLAGGEQYF. CDR3 DNA: TGTGCCAGCAGTGTGGGTCTAGCGGGAGGAGAGCAGTACTTC.

This chain links TRBV3-1 (or the pseudogene TRBV3-2) with TRBJ1-4; D call uncertain. CDR3 length: 12 amino acids. Trimming pared 5 bases from V and 13 bases from J, leaving 14 bases between. Germline CDR1 reads LGHDT; CDR2 reads YNNKEL (reference sequence). CDR3 bases: TGTGCCAGCAGCACCCGACGAGGCGTACTGTTTTTT. This encodes CASSTRRGVLFF.

The chain uses TRBV9 and TRBJ2-1, with a possible D match to TRBD1 (5 bases). The CDR3 length is 15 residues. Germline V gene sequence: CDR1 SGDLS, CDR2 YYNGEE. V was pared by 0 bases and J by 2 bases, with 9 bases between. CDR3 sequence reads: CASSVGQGTYNEQFF. As DNA, the CDR3 is TGTGCCAGCAGCGTAGGTCAGGGAACCTACAATGAGCAGTTCTTC.

This sequence joins TRBV5-4 and TRBJ2-1; D is perhaps TRBD1 (5 bases). CDR1 and CDR2 from the germline V gene are SGHNT and YYREEE (reference sequence). Trimming cost V 0 bases and J 8 bases, with 6 bases left between them. The length of the CDR3 is 12 residues. The CDR3 region is CASSLGRDEQFF. The CDR3 nucleotides are TGTGCCAGCAGCTTGGGCAGGGATGAGCAGTTCTTC.